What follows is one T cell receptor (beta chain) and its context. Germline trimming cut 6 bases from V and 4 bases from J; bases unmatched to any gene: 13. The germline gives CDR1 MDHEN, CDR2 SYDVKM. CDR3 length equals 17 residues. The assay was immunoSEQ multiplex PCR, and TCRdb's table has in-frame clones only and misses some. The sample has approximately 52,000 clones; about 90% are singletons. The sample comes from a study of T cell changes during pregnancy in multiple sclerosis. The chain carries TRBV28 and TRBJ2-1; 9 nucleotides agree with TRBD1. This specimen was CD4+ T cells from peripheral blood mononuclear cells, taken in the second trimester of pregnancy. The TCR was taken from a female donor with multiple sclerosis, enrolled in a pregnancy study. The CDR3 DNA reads TGTGCCAGCAGACGACAGACCGGGACAGGGACTTACAATGAGCAGTTCTTC. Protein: CASRRQTGTGTYNEQFF.